Listed below are T cell receptor beta chains from one sample, sequenced in a study of long-term antiretroviral therapy in people with HIV. Profiled with immunoSEQ multiplex PCR; TCRdb holds only in-frame clones, not every one. The sample holds roughly 28,000 clones; around 80% are singletons and the top ten take 9.3%. The sample here was unsorted PBMCs, taken 1.5 years before starting antiretroviral therapy. These receptors came from a young man with HIV. Both conserved end residues are part of each CDR3. Fields, in order: J gene, V gene, CDR3 protein.

J: TRBJ1-5; V: TRBV19; CDR3: CASSTTTRSGNQPQHF
J: TRBJ2-2; V: TRBV5-4; CDR3: CASSLTSVNTGELFF
J: TRBJ1-5; V: TRBV2; CDR3: CASSLGPSGNQPQHF
J: TRBJ2-1; V: TRBV6-6; CDR3: CASSVDSYNEQFF
J: TRBJ2-1; V: TRBV6-4; CDR3: CASSLAGRGGDEQFF
J: TRBJ2-1; V: TRBV27; CDR3: CASSALAGEGSYNEQFF
J: TRBJ2-1; V: TRBV7-6; CDR3: CASSSNPNGGANEQFF
J: TRBJ2-1; V: TRBV6-7; CDR3: CASSSHRDLNYNEQFF
J: TRBJ2-1; V: TRBV7-2; CDR3: CASSLKRGGGNEQFF
J: TRBJ2-1; V: TRBV4-2; CDR3: CASSQAGRNEQFF
J: TRBJ1-2; V: TRBV5-1; CDR3: CASSRGQGNYGYTF
J: TRBJ2-5; V: TRBV7-2; CDR3: CASSFVASGRGEETQYF
J: TRBJ2-2; V: TRBV7-6; CDR3: CASSFQGPGELFF
J: TRBJ1-4; V: TRBV6-6; CDR3: CASTGDNEKLFF
J: TRBJ1-3; V: TRBV7-8; CDR3: CASSLAGRNSGNTIYF
J: TRBJ1-1; V: TRBV7-9; CDR3: CASSPVGGVGEAFF
J: TRBJ2-3; V: TRBV7-7; CDR3: CASSQGEGSTDTQYF
J: TRBJ2-1; V: TRBV7-2; CDR3: CASSLAMDSYNEQFF
J: TRBJ1-1; V: TRBV2; CDR3: CASRRTGMNTEAFF
J: TRBJ1-1; V: TRBV7-9; CDR3: CASSLEGATEAFF
J: TRBJ1-5; V: TRBV7-9; CDR3: CASSFHNQPQHF
J: TRBJ1-4; V: TRBV27; CDR3: CASRMGLRNEKLFF
J: TRBJ1-1; V: TRBV18; CDR3: CASSPRQGPSTEAFF
J: TRBJ2-1; V: TRBV19; CDR3: CASSITSGANSYNEQFF
J: TRBJ2-7; V: TRBV9; CDR3: CASSVERGGREQYF
J: TRBJ2-1; V: TRBV30; CDR3: CAWKWVGVNEQFF
J: TRBJ1-4; V: TRBV7-2; CDR3: CASSLEHRGAREKLFF
J: TRBJ2-1; V: TRBV4-1; CDR3: CASRASGGPINEQFF
J: TRBJ2-1; V: TRBV7-9; CDR3: CASRPLLEGARQHEQFF
J: TRBJ2-3; V: TRBV7-9; CDR3: CASSSPAGGLTDTQYF
J: TRBJ2-3; V: TRBV5-1; CDR3: CASSLEARTDTQYF
J: TRBJ2-3; V: TRBV9; CDR3: CASSPGLSRGDTQYF
J: TRBJ1-4; V: TRBV7-9; CDR3: CASSLVGSDNEKLFF
J: TRBJ2-3; V: TRBV5-4; CDR3: CASSLGGFQDTQYF
J: TRBJ2-7; V: TRBV2; CDR3: CASRQTSGYPYEQYF
J: TRBJ2-5; V: TRBV2; CDR3: CASSDRVRETQYF
J: TRBJ2-3; V: TRBV13; CDR3: CASTQREGRDTQYF
J: TRBJ2-1; V: TRBV6-1; CDR3: CASSQYSGNEQFF
J: TRBJ1-4; V: TRBV10-3; CDR3: CAISPGMGEKLFF
J: TRBJ2-4; V: TRBV4-1; CDR3: CASSQEPGSAKNIQYF
J: TRBJ2-7; V: TRBV7-3; CDR3: CASSSSTGAGYEQYF
J: TRBJ2-7; V: TRBV5-1; CDR3: CASSLPDRGAPYEQYF
J: TRBJ1-2; V: TRBV5-4; CDR3: CASSLAERGLWGGYTF
J: TRBJ1-2; V: TRBV2; CDR3: CASRPGQGDYGYTF
J: TRBJ2-7; V: TRBV5-5; CDR3: CASSRTGGWVYEQYF
J: TRBJ2-3; V: TRBV30; CDR3: CAWTGETDTQYF
J: TRBJ2-5; V: TRBV28; CDR3: CASSLRAGGETQYF
J: TRBJ2-3; V: TRBV6-5; CDR3: CASSSHAGTSGGAHF